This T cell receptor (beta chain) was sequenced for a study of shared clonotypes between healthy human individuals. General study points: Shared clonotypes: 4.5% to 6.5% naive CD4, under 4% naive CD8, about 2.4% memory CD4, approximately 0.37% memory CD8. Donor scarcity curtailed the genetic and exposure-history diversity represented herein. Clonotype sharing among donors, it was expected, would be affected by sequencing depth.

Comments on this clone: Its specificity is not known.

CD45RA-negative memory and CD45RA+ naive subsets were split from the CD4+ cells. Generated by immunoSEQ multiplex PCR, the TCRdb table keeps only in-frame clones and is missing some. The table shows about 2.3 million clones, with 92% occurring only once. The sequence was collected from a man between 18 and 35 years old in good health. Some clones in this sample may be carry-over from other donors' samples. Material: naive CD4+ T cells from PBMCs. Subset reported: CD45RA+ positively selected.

CDR3 bases: TGTGCCAGCAGCTTTAGGCGGGGGGAAGATACGCAGTATTTT. Residues: CASSFRRGEDTQYF. The chain has TRBV5-4 and TRBJ2-3; 8 bases are shared with TRBD2. CDR3 length: 14 amino acids. CDR1 is SGHNT, CDR2 YYREEE, per germline (reference sequence). The J segment lost 5 bases and the V segment lost 2 bases, leaving 4 bases of the junction unmatched.